This T cell receptor beta chain was retrieved from a study of OX40 agonist ivuxolimab in advanced cancers. The assay was immunoSEQ multiplex PCR, and TCRdb's table has in-frame clones only and misses some. The table has tens of thousands of clones, roughly 80% seen once; the top ten hold more than 6%. Patients with autoimmune history or systemic immunosuppression were excluded. Overall study findings and caveats: The mean number of expanded clones was higher in CD8+ T cells than in CD4+. Also showing low normalized T-cell clonal expansion were some of the nonresponders. Circulating CD4+ and CD8+ T cells showed clonal expansion by week 6 at 0.1 to 3.0 mg/kg.

In germline, CDR1 is KGHSH, CDR2 LQKENI. The CDR3 is 13 residues long. Between the trimmed V and J ends, which lost 6 bases and 2 bases, there was a span of 10 bases. Details on this clone: Its specificity is unknown.

This chain connects TRBV18 to TRBJ2-5; perhaps TRBD2 as D (5 bases). This TCR derives from an adult with an advanced solid tumor such as melanoma, head and neck, liver or kidney cancer. This specimen was CD4+ or CD8+ T cells sorted from blood, taken in a trial of the OX40 agonist ivuxolimab. The CDR3 DNA sequence: TGTGCCAGCTCCCCCTCGGGGCAAGAGACCCAGTACTTC. Protein product: CASSPSGQETQYF. Variable domain in full (rest from reference TRBV18 and TRBJ2-5): NAGVMQNPRHLVRRRGQEARLRCSPMKGHSHVYWYRQLPEEGLKFMVYLQKENIIDESGMPKERFSAEFPKEGPSILRIQQVVRGDSAAYFCASSPSGQETQYFGPGTRLLVL.